This TCR beta chain is from a study of response to subunit inactivated influenza vaccine. TCRdb ran MiXCR on the RT-PCR reads and lists one entry per CDR3 protein. The table shows approximately 520,000 distinct CDR3 sequences, with about 17% occurring only once. As regards this clonotype: What it binds is not known.

Broader study findings: Only a handful of new T cells, the authors suggested, are recruited with each seasonal influenza vaccination.

Trimming left V 2 bases short and J 0 bases short, with 5 bases between. This CDR3 region has 13 residues. Germline V gene lookup returns CDR1 GTSNPN and CDR2 SVGIG (reference sequence). The sample in question was CD4+ T cells sorted from PBMCs, obtained roughly 24 months after vaccination. The TCR was taken from a man in his fifties or sixties who received an inactivated influenza vaccine. J is TRBJ1-5 and V is TRBV30, with D unclear. The CDR3 DNA reads TGTGCCTGGAGTCGGTTTAGCAATCAGCCCCAGCATTTT. As protein: CAWSRFSNQPQHF.